This T cell receptor beta chain derives from a study of regulatory T cells in long-lasting Graves disease. Construction of TCR beta libraries relied on iRepertoire HTBI primers and on Arm-PCR targeting CDR3 regions. TCRdb called the multiplex PCR reads again in MiXCR, with one record for every CDR3 protein. The sample has 350,000 to 500,000 distinct CDR3 sequences; roughly 21% are singletons. Regarding time point: persistent/refractory GD, antithyroid drugs over 5 years with positive TRAb. RNA extracted from PBMCs served as the sequencing template. Germline lookup yields CDR1 DFQATT and CDR2 SNEGSKA (reference sequence). Deletions cut 2 bases from V and 3 bases from J, with 10 bases between. The CDR3 has 14 residues. Study-level results: Persistent disease favored TRBV28, TRBJ1-2 and TRBJ2-5. TCR diversity was lower in persistent Graves' patients than in newly diagnosed ones.

This clonotype was observed at least ten times. Its antigen is still unknown. The sequences come from peripheral blood mononuclear cells (PBMCs), collected when the disease was refractory, from a patient treated with antithyroid drugs. The J gene is TRBJ2-2, the V gene TRBV20-1; D is unresolved. This TCR was recovered from a female donor with Graves disease. In DNA, the CDR3 is TGCAGTGCTAGATTTTCGGGCGACACCGGGGAGCTGTTTTTT. Protein sequence: CSARFSGDTGELFF.